Listed below are T cell receptor beta chains from one sample, sequenced in a study of cytomegalovirus exposure and HLA in healthy donors. Clones were read by immunoSEQ multiplex PCR, and TCRdb kept only the in-frame ones, dropping some. The sample has over 200,000 clones, over 75% seen once. Specimen: PBMCs. These receptors were obtained from a human donor in good health. CDR3s include the opening cysteine and the closing phenylalanine or tryptophan. The order of the fields is J gene, V gene, clone size, D gene, CDR3 protein, CDR3 DNA. D genes are given only for firm matches. Clone size is not always given. Where it is, it says once, few, many or a class for expanded clones.

j_gene: TRBJ2-1; v_gene: TRBV4-2; abundance: few; d_gene: TRBD2; CDR3aa: CASSQDTLAGYNEQFF; CDR3nt: TGTGCCAGCAGCCAAGATACACTAGCGGGGTACAATGAGCAGTTCTTC
j_gene: TRBJ2-3; v_gene: TRBV7-2; abundance: once; d_gene: TRBD2; CDR3aa: CASSALAGVSGDTQYF; CDR3nt: TGTGCCAGCAGCGCCCTAGCGGGAGTTTCGGGAGATACGCAGTATTTT
j_gene: TRBJ2-6; v_gene: TRBV6-6; abundance: once; d_gene: .; CDR3aa: CASTPSGANVLTF; CDR3nt: TGTGCCAGCACCCCTTCTGGGGCCAACGTCCTGACTTTC
j_gene: TRBJ2-1; v_gene: TRBV6-5; abundance: .; d_gene: .; CDR3aa: CASSFSAGRYNEQFF; CDR3nt: TGTGCCAGCAGTTTCTCAGCGGGCCGGTACAATGAGCAGTTCTTC
j_gene: TRBJ1-5; v_gene: TRBV28; abundance: .; d_gene: .; CDR3aa: CASSLSGQPQHF; CDR3nt: TGTGCCAGCAGTTTATCAGGTCAGCCCCAGCATTTT
j_gene: TRBJ1-3; v_gene: TRBV29-1; abundance: .; d_gene: .; CDR3aa: CSVDSPGDTIYF; CDR3nt: TGCAGCGTTGATTCGCCCGGAGACACCATATATTTT
j_gene: TRBJ2-5; v_gene: TRBV10-1; abundance: .; d_gene: TRBD2; CDR3aa: CASKKKKLAGAGETQYF; CDR3nt: TGCGCCAGCAAGAAAAAAAAGCTAGCGGGAGCTGGGGAGACCCAGTACTTC
j_gene: TRBJ2-5; v_gene: TRBV6-6; abundance: few; d_gene: .; CDR3aa: CASSFRTVQETQYF; CDR3nt: TGTGCCAGCAGTTTCCGGACAGTTCAAGAGACCCAGTACTTC
j_gene: TRBJ2-3; v_gene: TRBV5-6; abundance: .; d_gene: .; CDR3aa: CASSRDSRTDTQYF; CDR3nt: TGTGCCAGCAGTCGAGACAGCCGCACAGATACGCAGTATTTT
j_gene: TRBJ1-5; v_gene: TRBV2; abundance: .; d_gene: .; CDR3aa: CASSALDSAFLPSNQPQHF; CDR3nt: TGTGCCAGCAGTGCCCTGGACAGCGCTTTTCTCCCTAGCAATCAGCCCCAGCATTTT
j_gene: TRBJ1-2; v_gene: TRBV4-2; abundance: .; d_gene: .; CDR3aa: CASSQEVGRSLANYGYTF; CDR3nt: TGTGCCAGCAGCCAAGAGGTCGGGCGTTCACTAGCTAACTATGGCTACACCTTC
j_gene: TRBJ2-3; v_gene: TRBV13; abundance: few; d_gene: .; CDR3aa: CASSLGLLEDTQYF; CDR3nt: TGTGCCAGCAGCCTCGGACTGCTCGAGGATACGCAGTATTTT
j_gene: TRBJ2-7; v_gene: TRBV6-5; abundance: .; d_gene: TRBD2; CDR3aa: CASRLGLAGREQYF; CDR3nt: TGTGCCAGCAGACTGGGACTAGCGGGACGCGAGCAGTACTTC
j_gene: TRBJ2-7; v_gene: TRBV7-9; abundance: few; d_gene: .; CDR3aa: CASTIGGEQYF; CDR3nt: TGTGCCAGCACCATAGGGGGCGAGCAGTACTTC
j_gene: TRBJ2-7; v_gene: TRBV28; abundance: .; d_gene: TRBD2; CDR3aa: CASSQGGASGSYEQYF; CDR3nt: TGTGCCAGTTCCCAGGGTGGGGCTAGCGGGTCCTACGAGCAGTACTTC
j_gene: TRBJ2-7; v_gene: TRBV5-1; abundance: once; d_gene: .; CDR3aa: CASSFDRDYEQYF; CDR3nt: TGCGCCAGCAGCTTTGACAGAGATTACGAGCAGTACTTC
j_gene: TRBJ1-2; v_gene: TRBV25-1; abundance: .; d_gene: .; CDR3aa: CARGGIHIYGYTF; CDR3nt: TGTGCCAGGGGGGGAATACACATCTATGGCTACACCTTC
j_gene: TRBJ2-5; v_gene: TRBV7-9; abundance: .; d_gene: .; CDR3aa: CASSLVIQETQYF; CDR3nt: TGTGCCAGCAGCTTAGTTATCCAAGAGACCCAGTACTTC
j_gene: TRBJ2-7; v_gene: TRBV7-9; abundance: .; d_gene: TRBD2; CDR3aa: CASSFRGGISYEQYF; CDR3nt: TGTGCCAGCAGCTTCCGCGGGGGTATCTCCTACGAGCAGTACTTC
j_gene: TRBJ2-3; v_gene: TRBV10-3; abundance: .; d_gene: .; CDR3aa: CAIKLRQDTDTQYF; CDR3nt: TGTGCCATCAAACTTCGGCAGGACACAGATACGCAGTATTTT
j_gene: TRBJ1-6; v_gene: TRBV4-1; abundance: once; d_gene: TRBD1; CDR3aa: CASSSPGTANSPLHF; CDR3nt: TGCGCCAGCAGCTCCCCCGGGACAGCTAATTCACCCCTCCACTTT
j_gene: TRBJ2-5; v_gene: TRBV10-3; abundance: .; d_gene: TRBD1; CDR3aa: CAISERSGGVETQYF; CDR3nt: TGTGCCATCAGTGAGAGGTCAGGGGGCGTAGAGACCCAGTACTTC
j_gene: TRBJ2-1; v_gene: TRBV28; abundance: .; d_gene: TRBD2; CDR3aa: CASSLIGTTDEQFF; CDR3nt: TGTGCCAGCAGTTTAATAGGGACTACAGATGAGCAGTTCTTC
j_gene: TRBJ2-7; v_gene: TRBV7-9; abundance: .; d_gene: TRBD1; CDR3aa: CASSQQLTGTGEQYF; CDR3nt: TGTGCCAGCAGCCAACAATTAACCGGGACAGGGGAGCAGTACTTC
j_gene: TRBJ2-7; v_gene: TRBV28; abundance: .; d_gene: TRBD2; CDR3aa: CASSRLETSEKYEQYF; CDR3nt: TGTGCCAGCAGCCGGCTGGAGACTAGCGAAAAATACGAGCAGTACTTC
j_gene: TRBJ2-4; v_gene: TRBV6-1; abundance: .; d_gene: TRBD1; CDR3aa: CASSESIFRDRGHPNIQYF; CDR3nt: TGTGCCAGCAGTGAATCCATATTCCGGGACAGGGGGCATCCAAACATTCAGTACTTC
j_gene: TRBJ1-5; v_gene: TRBV7-8; abundance: .; d_gene: .; CDR3aa: CASSLERRTPTNQPQHF; CDR3nt: TGTGCCAGCAGCTTAGAGCGACGGACACCGACCAATCAGCCCCAGCATTTT
j_gene: TRBJ1-1; v_gene: TRBV7-9; abundance: .; d_gene: .; CDR3aa: CASSLEVYTEAFF; CDR3nt: TGTGCCAGCAGCTTGGAGGTATACACTGAAGCTTTCTTT
j_gene: TRBJ2-6; v_gene: TRBV19; abundance: .; d_gene: TRBD2; CDR3aa: CASDAGGPSGANVLTF; CDR3nt: TGTGCCAGCGACGCGGGAGGACCCTCTGGGGCCAACGTCCTGACTTTC
j_gene: TRBJ2-3; v_gene: TRBV4-2; abundance: .; d_gene: TRBD2; CDR3aa: CASSSGTSGSRDTQYF; CDR3nt: TGTGCCAGCAGCTCCGGGACTAGCGGGTCGCGAGATACGCAGTATTTT
j_gene: TRBJ2-3; v_gene: TRBV6-5; abundance: few; d_gene: .; CDR3aa: CASSYGAGWDTQYF; CDR3nt: TGTGCCAGCAGTTACGGTGCAGGGTGGGATACGCAGTATTTT